These 23 T cell receptor beta chains share one sample of origin, sequenced in a study of blood T cell repertoires in COVID-19. Only in-frame clones appear in the TCRdb table, and some are missing; sequencing was by immunoSEQ multiplex PCR. The sample has roughly 140,000 clones; about four fifths are singletons. Sequencing used peripheral blood. The receptors here all came from a man aged 55 to 70 with acute or convalescent COVID-19.

The chain links TRBV6-6 to TRBJ1-6; D gene uncertain. Trimming shortened V by 6 bases and J by 0 bases, and 12 bases separated the two germline ends. The germline V gene encodes CDR1 MNHNY and CDR2 SVGAGI (reference sequence). There are 16 residues in the CDR3. The CDR3 loop reads CASSLDSSSYNSPLHF. CDR3 DNA sequence: TGTGCCAGCAGCCTAGACTCGAGCTCCTATAATTCACCCCTCCACTTT.

This clone was detected only a few times. The chain recombines TRBV19 with TRBJ1-2, with 7 nucleotides matching TRBD1. The germline V gene encodes CDR1 LNHDA and CDR2 SQIVND (reference sequence). V was pared by 2 bases and J by 4 bases, with 4 bases of the junction left unmatched. The CDR3 extends over 14 amino acids. CDR3 protein: CASSISPGGYGYTF. The CDR3 bases are TGTGCCAGTAGTATAAGTCCAGGGGGCTATGGCTACACCTTC.

In DNA form, the CDR3 reads TGTGCCAGCAGTGACTCCAGGGCGGGGACGCCCGTTTATGGCTACACCTTC. It is translated as CASSDSRAGTPVYGYTF. The V call is TRBV6-4, the J call TRBJ1-2; perhaps TRBD1 as D (5 bases). Germline V lookup: CDR1 MRHNA, CDR2 SNTAGT. The length of the CDR3 is 17 residues. V lost 0 bases to trimming and J lost 5 bases, with 19 bases between them.

This chain links TRBV4-1 with TRBJ2-2; 7 nucleotides agree with TRBD1. The germline V gene has CDR1 MGHRA and CDR2 YSYEKL. CDR3 length equals 17 residues. The junction had 11 bases not matched to a gene; V was cut back by 4 bases and J by 3 bases. CDR3 amino acids: CASSPEFETGYTGELFF. The CDR3 nucleotides read TGCGCCAGCAGCCCCGAATTTGAGACAGGGTACACCGGGGAGCTGTTTTTT.

The rearrangement joins TRBV5-6 to TRBJ2-5; D is possibly TRBD2 (6 bases). V lost 5 bases and J 6 bases, leaving 23 bases between the germline ends. The CDR3 runs 16 residues. Germline V gene sequence: CDR1 SGHDT, CDR2 YYEEEE. CDR3 DNA sequence: TGTGCCAGCAGTTCTCGAGTGGTACCGGGGAGGCAGACCCAGTACTTC. Residues: CASSSRVVPGRQTQYF.

CDR3 in amino acids: CASSAFSAGSNEQFF. CDR3 nucleotides: TGTGCCAGCTCTGCATTTAGCGCGGGGTCCAATGAGCAGTTCTTC. The rearrangement joins TRBV18 to TRBJ2-1; the D gene is possibly TRBD2 (6 bases). Germline values: CDR1 KGHSH, CDR2 LQKENI. Trimming pared 6 bases from V and 6 bases from J, leaving 18 bases between. This CDR3 is built from 15 residues.

The chain links TRBV11-2 to TRBJ2-5; 8 bases match TRBD1. The CDR3 spans 18 residues. Looked up from germline, CDR1 is SGHAT and CDR2 is FQNNGV. Trimming removed 4 bases from V and 5 bases from J; junction bases left unmatched: 18. CDR3 nucleotide sequence: TGTGCCAGCAGCTCCTTACTACGGACAGGGAGGTTCGGGGAGACCCAGTACTTC. Translated, it gives CASSSLLRTGRFGETQYF.

This clone is a singleton in its sample. The chain joins TRBV19 to TRBJ2-5, with D possibly TRBD1 on 6 matching bases. V was clipped by 7 bases and J by 4 bases, with 16 bases between them. The CDR3 spans 14 residues. Germline CDR1 reads LNHDA; CDR2 reads SQIVND (reference sequence). This CDR3 reads CASTSRQGRETQYF. The CDR3 region has the DNA TGTGCCAGTACTTCCAGGCAGGGGAGAGAGACCCAGTACTTC.

The J gene is TRBJ2-5, the V gene TRBV9; 12 bases match TRBD2. The CDR3 consists of 15 residues. Germline V gives CDR1 SGDLS, CDR2 YYNGEE. Unmatched junction bases numbered 3, after V lost 4 bases and J lost 2 bases. The CDR3 coding sequence is TGTGCCAGCAGCCCCCTAGCGGGAGGGCAAGAGACCCAGTACTTC. Amino acid sequence: CASSPLAGGQETQYF.

CDR3 region: CASSADSLSYNEQFF. The CDR3 nucleotides are TGTGCCAGCAGCGCGGACAGCCTCTCCTACAATGAGCAGTTCTTC. The genes are TRBV9 and TRBJ2-1; TRBD1 is a possible D gene (6 bases). V lost 3 bases and J 0 bases, leaving 10 bases between the germline ends. The CDR3 consists of 15 residues. Germline V gene sequence: CDR1 SGDLS, CDR2 YYNGEE.

Only one count was recorded for this clone. V usage is TRBV4-2 and J usage is TRBJ1-3; 9 bases agree with TRBD1. In germline, CDR1 is LGHNA, CDR2 YNFKEQ. This CDR3 contains 19 residues. J gave up 0 bases and V 0 bases, and 9 bases lay outside the gene matches. The CDR3 is CASSQDWTGAISSGNTIYF. The CDR3 DNA reads TGTGCCAGCAGCCAAGATTGGACAGGGGCCATAAGCTCTGGAAACACCATATATTTT.

V gene TRBV28 combines with J gene TRBJ2-7, with 10 bases aligning to TRBD1. J lost 1 base, V lost 6 bases, and 3 bases had no gene match. The CDR3 covers 14 residues. Germline CDR1 and CDR2: MDHEN and SYDVKM. CDR3 protein: CASRGQGRSYEQYF. The CDR3 nucleotides are TGTGCCAGCAGGGGACAGGGGAGGTCCTACGAGCAGTACTTC. Together with reference TRBV28 and TRBJ2-7, the CDR3 gives the full variable domain: DVKVTQSSRYLVKRTGEKVFLECVQDMDHENMFWYRQDPGLGLRLIYFSYDVKMKEKGDIPEGYSVSREKKERFSLILESASTNQTSMYLCASRGQGRSYEQYFGPGTRLTVT.

This clone has only a few counts. The CDR3 DNA sequence: TGTGCCATCAGTAGTGGGGACAGGGCAGATACGCAGTATTTT. It specifies CAISSGDRADTQYF. The chain uses TRBV10-3 and TRBJ2-3; 9 nucleotides agree with TRBD1. The CDR3 contains 14 residues. The germline V gene has CDR1 ENHRY and CDR2 SYGVKD. The ends lost 5 bases at V and 4 bases at J; junction bases unmatched: 4.

This chain connects TRBV4-2 to TRBJ1-2, with no clear D. V was cut by 1 base and J by 7 bases, with 7 bases left in between. In germline, CDR1 is LGHNA, CDR2 YNFKEQ. The CDR3 is made up of 12 amino acids. Written as DNA, the CDR3 is TGTGCCAGCAGCCAAGTGCTGGCTGGCTACACCTTC. Its protein is CASSQVLAGYTF.

The gene calls are TRBV4-2 and TRBJ2-1; 10 positions agree with TRBD1. V was pared by 3 bases and J by 10 bases, with 3 bases of the junction left unmatched. CDR3 length equals 13 residues. Looked up from germline, CDR1 is LGHNA and CDR2 is YNFKEQ. CDR3 residues: CASSQTGGKEQFF. The CDR3 DNA follows: TGTGCCAGCAGCCAGACAGGGGGCAAGGAGCAGTTCTTC.

The chain uses TRBV9 and TRBJ1-6; D ambiguous. Germline V CDR1 and CDR2: SGDLS, YYNGEE. This CDR3 is 16 amino acids long. The V and J ends lost 0 bases and 0 bases respectively, with 7 bases between them. CDR3 amino acids: CASSVDPGSYNSPLHF. The DNA of the CDR3 is TGTGCCAGCAGCGTAGACCCCGGCTCCTATAATTCACCCCTCCACTTT.

This clone was detected once. The chain employs TRBV6-5 and TRBJ1-6; no firm D call. V lost 5 bases and J lost 6, with 8 bases in between. The germline CDR1 and CDR2 sequences are MNHEY and SVGAGI. The CDR3 consists of 13 residues. CDR3 nucleotide sequence: TGTGCCAGCAGTCGGGAACGTAATTCACCCCTCCACTTT. It specifies CASSRERNSPLHF.

As DNA, the CDR3 is TGTGCCAGCAGCCCAACTAGCGGGAGGGCCAGGAATGAGCAGTTCTTC. Translation gives CASSPTSGRARNEQFF. The genes are TRBV28 and TRBJ2-1; 13 bases are a match to TRBD2. V trimming: 6 bases; J trimming: 7 bases; junction bases outside the gene matches: 9. There are 16 residues in the CDR3. Looked up from germline, CDR1 is MDHEN and CDR2 is SYDVKM.

The chain links TRBV6-1 to TRBJ2-3; 9 bases agree with TRBD1. The length of the CDR3 is 16 residues. Trimming cost V 4 bases and J 8 bases; bases outside gene matches: 13. Germline CDR1 is MNHNS and CDR2 is SASEGT. The CDR3 coding sequence is TGTGCCAGCAGTGCGAGGGAGGACAGGGGTCAGGGTACGCAGTATTTT. This encodes CASSAREDRGQGTQYF.

This chain joins TRBV18 and TRBJ1-1; 8 bases align to TRBD1. The CDR3 has 13 residues. Germline loops: CDR1 KGHSH, CDR2 LQKENI. V lost 6 bases and J lost 6; bases outside the gene matches: 6. CDR3 sequence reads: CASSPDRAAEAFF. DNA of the CDR3: TGTGCCAGCTCCCCGGACAGGGCCGCTGAAGCTTTCTTT.

The J gene is TRBJ2-7, the V gene TRBV4-3, with TRBD2 identical over 12 bases. V was pared by 5 bases and J by 7 bases, with 18 bases of the junction left unmatched. Looked up from germline, CDR1 is LGHNA and CDR2 is YSLEER. The CDR3 length is 18 residues. Here the CDR3 reads CASSGGASGRAILGEQYF. CDR3 bases: TGCGCCAGCAGCGGAGGCGCTAGCGGGAGGGCGATCTTGGGTGAGCAGTACTTC.

The genes are TRBV7-9 and TRBJ2-7, with D possibly TRBD1 on 6 matching bases. The germline gives CDR1 SEHNR, CDR2 FQNEAQ (reference sequence). The CDR3 is made up of 13 amino acids. V was shortened by 6 bases and J by 5 bases, with 14 bases between the two germline ends. The CDR3 protein is CASRPGTNNEQYF. In DNA form, the CDR3 reads TGTGCCAGCAGACCCGGGACAAATAACGAGCAGTACTTC.

This clone was seen just once. The chain recombines TRBV2 with TRBJ1-3; D not resolved. The V gene's germline CDR1 is SNHLY and CDR2 FYNNEI. V lost 2 bases and J lost 4, with 12 bases in between. This CDR3 region has 15 residues. CDR3 nucleotides: TGTGCCAGCAGTGAACAGCGGGCGCCCGGAAACACCATATATTTT. Translating it yields CASSEQRAPGNTIYF. Supplemented by reference TRBV2 and TRBJ1-3, the full variable domain reads EPEVTQTPSHQVTQMGQEVILRCVPISNHLYFYWYRQILGQKVEFLVSFYNNEISEKSEIFDDQFSVERPDGSNFTLKIRSTKLEDSAMYFCASSEQRAPGNTIYFGEGSWLTVV.